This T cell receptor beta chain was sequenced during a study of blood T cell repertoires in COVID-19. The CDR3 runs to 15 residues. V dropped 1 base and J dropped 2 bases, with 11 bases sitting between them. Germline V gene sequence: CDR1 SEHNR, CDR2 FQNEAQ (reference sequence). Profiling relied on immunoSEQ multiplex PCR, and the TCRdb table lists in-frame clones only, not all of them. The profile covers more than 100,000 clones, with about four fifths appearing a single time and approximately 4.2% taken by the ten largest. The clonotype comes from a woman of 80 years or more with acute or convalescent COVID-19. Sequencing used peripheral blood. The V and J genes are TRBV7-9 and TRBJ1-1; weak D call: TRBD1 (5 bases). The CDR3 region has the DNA TGTGCCAGCAGCTTAGGAAGCAGGGATAACACTGAAGCTTTCTTT. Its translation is CASSLGSRDNTEAFF.